A single sample gave rise to the 30 T cell receptor beta chains below, sequenced in a study of post-analysis software for immune sequencing data (dated by TCRdb to between 2015 and 2017). Paper-wide results and their limitations: Significantly higher frequencies in patients than in controls were found for roughly 5 TRBV segments, including TRBV5-6, TRBV5-1 and TRBV20-1.

The library was produced with PCR. The sequencer was an Illumina HiSeq 2500. Unique molecular identifiers were incorporated into TCR beta cDNA libraries to reduce PCR and sequencing biases. TCRdb ran its own pipeline on the public reads, namely fastp trimming at Q25 and MiXCR clone calling, and kept in-frame beta chains. For every CDR3 protein sequence, its rows merge into one entry that carries the most common genes and DNA. Across this sample there are about 460,000 distinct CDR3 sequences, with around 40% seen only once. 9% to 13% of the sample rests with the top ten. For these receptors, no antigen is known. The material sequenced was blood. Receptors were obtained from a girl aged 5-17 years with multiple sclerosis.

V gene TRBV29-1 combines with J gene TRBJ2-5; D gene ambiguous. Per the germline V gene, CDR1 is SQVTM and CDR2 is ANQGSEA. CDR3 size: 11 residues. Trimming took 5 bases from V and 5 from J, leaving 9 bases between them. CDR3 protein: CSVKNGETQYF. DNA for the CDR3: TGCAGCGTTAAAAACGGGGAGACCCAGTACTTC.

The gene calls are TRBV5-1 and TRBJ2-5; a weak D match, TRBD2 (5 bases). Germline CDR1 SGHRS, CDR2 YFSETQ. The CDR3 has 13 residues. V gave up 4 bases and J gave up 5 bases, with 12 bases separating them. The CDR3 DNA reads TGCGCCAGCAGCCCAATCCCGGGGGAGACCCAGTACTTC. It translates to CASSPIPGETQYF.

The genes are TRBV3-1 and TRBJ2-7; TRBD2 agrees at 11 bases. Germline V CDR1 and CDR2: LGHDT, YNNKEL (reference sequence). The CDR3 has 18 residues. The J segment lost 6 bases and the V segment lost 5 bases, leaving 18 bases of the junction unmatched. The CDR3 DNA sequence: TGTGCCAGCAGCACTCGGGATAGGCTAGCGGGAGGCCCCCTCGAGCAGTACTTC. Translation gives CASSTRDRLAGGPLEQYF.

In its sample, this clonotype was seen a few times. The chain carries TRBV7-2 and TRBJ1-4, with D possibly matching TRBD1 (6 bases). V was cut by 5 bases and J by 5 bases, with 12 bases left in between. This CDR3 is 14 amino acids long. Germline CDR1 reads SGHTA; CDR2 reads FQGNSA. The CDR3 nucleotides are TGTGCCAGCAGCGAAGGGGGAGTGAATGAAAAACTGTTTTTT. Its translation: CASSEGGVNEKLFF. Looking up the rest from reference TRBV7-2 and TRBJ1-4 gives the full variable domain: GAGVSQSPSNKVTEKGKDVELRCDPISGHTALYWYRQSLGQGLEFLIYFQGNSAPDKSGLPSDRFSAERTGGSVSTLTIQRTQQEDSAVYLCASSEGGVNEKLFFGSGTQLSVL.

The genes are TRBV20-1 and TRBJ2-5; 7 bases align to TRBD2. The J call may not be correct, given that the DNA end is closer to TRBJ2-7. Germline values: CDR1 DFQATT, CDR2 SNEGSKA (reference sequence). This CDR3 has 11 residues. CDR3 residues: CSGGRGDEQYF. The CDR3 nucleotides read TGCAGTGGCGGGAGAGGCGACGAGCAGTACTTC.

The rearrangement uses TRBV15 and TRBJ2-7; D might be TRBD1 or TRBD2, each matching 5 bases. In germline, CDR1 is LNHNV, CDR2 YYDKDF (reference sequence). The germline V and J ends were trimmed by 3 bases and 6 bases, with 12 bases remaining between them. CDR3 length: 13 amino acids. CDR3 protein: CATSRNKGSEQYF. The CDR3 DNA is TGTGCCACCAGCAGGAATAAGGGGAGCGAGCAGTACTTC.

Many counts were recorded for this clonotype. The chain has TRBV29-1 and TRBJ2-5; D is possibly TRBD1 (6 bases). The V and J ends lost 3 bases and 2 bases respectively, with 16 bases between them. Germline V lookup: CDR1 SQVTM, CDR2 ANQGSEA. The length of the CDR3 is 15 residues. Written as DNA, the CDR3 is TGCAGCGTTGAGTCCCCAGGGGCCCGTCAAGAGACCCAGTACTTC. This codes for CSVESPGARQETQYF.

In its sample, this clonotype was seen once. The gene calls are TRBV3-1 and TRBJ2-1; 7 bases fit TRBD1. This CDR3 contains 17 residues. The ends lost 1 base at V and 6 bases at J; junction bases unmatched: 12. Germline CDR1 reads LGHDT; CDR2 reads YNNKEL (reference sequence). CDR3 DNA: TGTGCCAGCAGCCAAGTAGAGGGACAGTGGGGCGGCAATGAGCAGTTCTTC. Translating gives CASSQVEGQWGGNEQFF.

This clonotype was detected a few times. This sequence joins TRBV20-1 and TRBJ2-2; no firm D call. Trimming removed 5 bases from V and 5 bases from J, with 15 bases in between. Germline V gene sequence: CDR1 DFQATT, CDR2 SNEGSKA (reference sequence). The CDR3 has 14 residues. DNA of the CDR3: TGCAGTGCTCCTAGGAGAGGTGGTACCGGGGAGCTGTTTTTT. It yields the protein CSAPRRGGTGELFF.

This clonotype has more than one count but fewer than ten. The V and J genes are TRBV24-1 and TRBJ2-1; TRBD1 matches 9 bases. CDR1 and CDR2 from the germline V gene are KGHDR and SFDVKD. The CDR3 totals 15 residues. With V trimmed by 4 bases and J by 13 bases, 13 bases remained unmatched. This CDR3 is CATSEPGTGQETQFF. Written as DNA, the CDR3 is TGTGCCACCAGTGAACCAGGGACAGGGCAGGAGACCCAGTTCTTC.

The chain carries TRBV28 and TRBJ2-1; 12 bases map to TRBD2. CDR1 MDHEN and CDR2 SYDVKM come from the germline V gene. This CDR3 is built from 17 residues. V lost 6 bases and J lost 3; bases outside the gene matches: 9. CDR3 protein: CASRTGASGRVYNEQFF. CDR3 DNA: TGTGCCAGCAGAACCGGGGCTAGCGGGAGGGTCTACAATGAGCAGTTCTTC.

This clonotype appeared a single time. The chain uses TRBV20-1 and TRBJ1-5, with D possibly matching TRBD1 (5 bases). V was cut by 3 bases and J by 0 bases, with 12 bases left in between. Looked up from germline, CDR1 is DFQATT and CDR2 is SNEGSKA (reference sequence). The CDR3 loop spans 15 amino acids. The CDR3 sequence is CSASDSGHSNQPQHF. CDR3 bases: TGCAGTGCTAGTGACAGCGGCCATAGCAATCAGCCCCAGCATTTT.

The gene calls are TRBV3-1 and TRBJ1-4; 12 bases match TRBD1. Germline CDR1 is LGHDT and CDR2 is YNNKEL (reference sequence). The J segment lost 3 bases and the V segment lost 3 bases, leaving 8 bases of the junction unmatched. The CDR3 is made up of 18 amino acids. CDR3 sequence: CASSQVPGQGAPNEKLFF. The CDR3 DNA reads TGTGCCAGCAGCCAGGTCCCGGGACAGGGGGCCCCTAATGAAAAACTGTTTTTT.

This chain uses TRBV10-3 with TRBJ1-2, with a weak D call TRBD1 (5 bases). Germline CDR1 and CDR2: ENHRY and SYGVKD. The V end lost 3 bases, the J end lost 5 bases, and 13 bases lay between the germline ends. The CDR3 loop spans 14 amino acids. The CDR3 here is CAISDTQEPYGYTF. CDR3 coding DNA: TGTGCCATCAGTGACACACAGGAACCATATGGCTACACCTTC.

This clonotype was recorded at least ten times. The gene calls are TRBV12-3 or TRBV12-4 and TRBJ2-1; 8 nucleotides align to TRBD1. This CDR3 region has 16 residues. V shed 2 bases and J 2 bases; nucleotides not matched to a gene: 5. The CDR3 region has the DNA TGTGCCAGCAGTTTACGCGGACAGGGACCCTACAATGAGCAGTTCTTC. Protein sequence: CASSLRGQGPYNEQFF.

The V call is TRBV6-2 or TRBV6-3, the J call TRBJ1-2; 7 positions match TRBD1. The V and J ends lost 2 bases and 0 bases, in that order; junction bases with no gene match: 3. This CDR3 is built from 15 residues. The V gene's germline CDR1 is MNHEY and CDR2 SVGEGT. This CDR3 is CASSYGTGANYGYTF. The CDR3 DNA is TGTGCCAGCAGTTACGGCACAGGGGCTAACTATGGCTACACCTTC.

CDR3 residues: CASIGGISTDTQYF. The CDR3 DNA sequence: TGTGCCAGCATCGGTGGAATTAGCACAGATACGCAGTATTTT. The genes are TRBV28 and TRBJ2-3; the D is unclear. The germline V gene has CDR1 MDHEN and CDR2 SYDVKM. The length of the CDR3 is 14 residues. Trimming stripped 7 bases from V and 0 bases from J, with 11 bases between.

Written as DNA, the CDR3 is TGTGCCAGCGGGGGACAGGGGGCAATCCATGGCTACACCTTC. The encoded protein is CASGGQGAIHGYTF. The chain carries TRBV2 and TRBJ1-2; 12 nucleotides agree with TRBD1. Germline V gene data show CDR1 as SNHLY and CDR2 as FYNNEI. This CDR3 has 14 residues. V trimming: 8 bases; J trimming: 6 bases; junction bases outside the gene matches: 7.

The chain is built from TRBV12-3 or TRBV12-4 and TRBJ1-1, with a possible D match to TRBD1 (5 bases). This CDR3 region has 15 residues. V lost 5 bases and J lost 3, with 16 bases in between. The CDR3 nucleotides read TGTGCCAGCAGTCCCCGGGGGGGAGTGGACACTGAAGCTTTCTTT. Its translation is CASSPRGGVDTEAFF.

The chain couples TRBV7-9 to TRBJ2-3, with D tentatively TRBD2 (5 bases). The CDR3 has 14 amino acids. Germline V CDR1 and CDR2: SEHNR, FQNEAQ (reference sequence). V shed 10 bases and J shed 5 bases, with 19 bases lying between them. The CDR3 sequence is CANSGALGRDTQYF. The CDR3 DNA reads as TGTGCCAATTCTGGCGCCCTGGGGAGAGATACGCAGTATTTT.

This clonotype occurred a few times. The J gene is TRBJ1-5, the V gene TRBV4-1, with TRBD1 as a possible D gene (5 bases). CDR1 and CDR2 from the germline V gene are MGHRA and YSYEKL. The CDR3 extends over 13 amino acids. V was pared by 6 bases and J by 8 bases, with 14 bases between. In DNA form, the CDR3 reads TGCGCCAGCAGTCGGACACCCTTAAAGCCCCAGCATTTT. This translates into CASSRTPLKPQHF.

This clonotype was detected only a few times. The rearrangement joins TRBV16 to TRBJ2-5, with unresolved D. The length of the CDR3 is 14 residues. Trimming removed 3 bases at V and 1 base at J, with 9 bases between. Germline loops: CDR1 KGHSY, CDR2 FQNENV. CDR3 in DNA: TGTGCCAGCAGCCAGGAAGGCAGCCAAGAGACCCAGTACTTC. It codes for CASSQEGSQETQYF. The full variable domain, in which reference TRBV16 and TRBJ2-5 provide the parts outside the CDR3, is GEEVAQTPKHLVRGEGQKAKLYCAPIKGHSYVFWYQQVLKNEFKFLISFQNENVFDETGMPKERFSAKCLPNSPCSLEIQATKLEDSAVYFCASSQEGSQETQYFGPGTRLLVL.

This clonotype was detected only a few times. The junction does not match germline at one end; this may be a read error. V gene TRBV29-1 combines with J gene TRBJ1-2, with TRBD1 identical over 11 bases. The CDR3 has 14 residues. Germline assignment: CDR1 SQVTM and CDR2 ANQGSEA. This CDR3 reads CSVGTGGLVDGYTF. CDR3 coding DNA: TGCAGTGTTGGGACAGGGGGATTAGTGGATGGCTACACCTTC. The full variable domain, its missing parts supplied by reference TRBV29-1 and TRBJ1-2, is SAVISQKPSRDICQRGTSLTIQCQVDSQVTMMFWYRQQPGQSLTLIATANQGSEATYESGFVIDKFPISRPNLTFSTLTVSNMSPEDSSIYLCSVGTGGLVDGYTFGSGTRLTVV.

The chain is built from TRBV4-2 and TRBJ2-2, with D possibly being TRBD1 (6 bases). This CDR3 spans 14 amino acids. Trimming pared 5 bases from V and 5 bases from J, leaving 12 bases between. Per the germline V gene, CDR1 is LGHNA and CDR2 is YNFKEQ. For the CDR3, the DNA is TGTGCCAGCAGCTATTCCCAGGGGACCGGGGAGCTGTTTTTT. Protein product: CASSYSQGTGELFF.

This clonotype appeared a few times. The chain joins TRBV6-5 to TRBJ2-1; 10 bases line up with TRBD2. Per germline, CDR1 MNHEY and CDR2 SVGAGI. The CDR3 sequence is 15 residues long. V lost 5 bases, J lost 3 bases, and 4 bases stayed unmatched. The CDR3 loop is CASSHTSGDYNEQFF. CDR3 coding DNA: TGTGCCAGCAGTCACACTAGCGGGGACTACAATGAGCAGTTCTTC.

This clonotype appeared a few times. The J gene is TRBJ1-5, the V gene TRBV5-1; the D is unclear. The CDR3 spans 15 residues. Trimming left V 0 bases short and J 3 bases short, with 10 bases between. Germline lookup yields CDR1 SGHRS and CDR2 YFSETQ. DNA for the CDR3: TGCGCCAGCAGCTTGGAGGGCACTACCAATCAGCCCCAGCATTTT. Translating gives CASSLEGTTNQPQHF.

The rearrangement links TRBV29-1 to TRBJ1-2, with D possibly matching TRBD1 (5 bases). Trimming pared 2 bases from V and 7 bases from J, leaving 14 bases between. This CDR3 spans 13 amino acids. Germline V gene data show CDR1 as SQVTM and CDR2 as ANQGSEA. In DNA, the CDR3 is TGCAGCGTTGAATCCGGGAATCAGGGTGGCTACACCTTC. Translation gives CSVESGNQGGYTF.

CDR3 coding DNA: TGTGCCAGCAGCTTTGACGACGGGGAGCAGTTCTTC. Translated, it gives CASSFDDGEQFF. The chain uses TRBV7-2 and TRBJ2-1, with D unresolved. Germline V lookup: CDR1 SGHTA, CDR2 FQGNSA. This CDR3 has 12 amino acids. Trimming took 3 bases from V and 10 from J, leaving 10 bases between them.

The chain employs TRBV24-1 and TRBJ2-1, with D tentatively TRBD1 (6 bases). The V and J ends lost 4 bases and 7 bases respectively, with 16 bases between them. This CDR3 is 15 amino acids long. Germline V lookup: CDR1 KGHDR, CDR2 SFDVKD. CDR3 sequence (DNA): TGTGCCACCAGTGAGCAGGTGGGGGCCGGTAATGAGCAGTTCTTC. Encoded protein: CATSEQVGAGNEQFF.

The J gene is TRBJ2-3, the V gene TRBV6-5; TRBD2 agrees at 12 bases. Germline trimming cut 0 bases from V and 4 bases from J; bases unmatched to any gene: 8. Germline V gene sequence: CDR1 MNHEY, CDR2 SVGAGI. The length of the CDR3 is 18 residues. CDR3: CASSYSRLAGVGADTQYF. Here the CDR3 DNA reads TGTGCCAGCAGTTACTCGAGACTAGCGGGAGTAGGGGCAGATACGCAGTATTTT.